This is a list of T cell receptor beta chains from one sample in a study of stem cell transplantation in POMP-related autoinflammatory disease. Profiling relied on immunoSEQ multiplex PCR, and the TCRdb table lists in-frame clones only, not all of them. This sample has around 9,000 clones, with 90% to 95% found just once. The source material was CD8+ T cells from PBMCs, sampled before stem cell transplantation. Receptors were obtained from a human donor with POMP-related autoinflammation and immune dysregulation (PRAID). Each CDR3 is given with its conserved first and last residue. Size is stated for part of the rows, as once, few or many counts, or as a class when the clone is expanded.

j_call clone_size v_call cdr3_aa
TRBJ2-5 NA TRBV9 CASSLAGTHQETQYF
TRBJ2-3 NA TRBV27 CASGDIWDSQYF
TRBJ1-1 NA TRBV7-8 CASSLGRGSGSNTEAFF
TRBJ2-1 NA TRBV19 CASTTSGSYNEQFF
TRBJ1-1 once TRBV10-3 CAITTRLAGEPNTEAFF
TRBJ2-2 NA TRBV7-8 CASSPTGGGDTGELFF
NA NA TRBV7-8 CAGSLEVYEQYF
TRBJ1-5 once TRBV15 CATRGGGNQPQHF
TRBJ1-5 NA TRBV27 CASSLSGFSQPQHF
TRBJ1-1 NA TRBV7-9 CASSFYETEAFF
TRBJ2-5 NA TRBV5-6 CASSLEDRQETQYF
TRBJ1-6 NA TRBV28 CASSFRDRVSPLHF
TRBJ2-3 NA TRBV4-1 CASSPLWGAGDTQYF
TRBJ2-5 NA TRBV11-2 CASSLTSGWETQYF
TRBJ1-1 NA TRBV11-2 CASSFSGGTEAFF
TRBJ1-2 NA TRBV7-9 CAILGTDYGYTF
TRBJ1-1 NA TRBV4-2 CASSQAGTHNTEAFF
TRBJ1-4 NA TRBV29-1 CSVRQGKLFF
TRBJ2-4 NA TRBV5-4 CASSLTGSENIQYF
TRBJ2-7 NA TRBV27 CASSTSSGDEQYF
TRBJ2-7 NA TRBV2 CASGLAGGIYEQYF
TRBJ1-2 NA TRBV7-9 CASSLVEQTNYGYTF
TRBJ2-7 NA TRBV19 CASSMGRSSYEQYF
TRBJ1-3 NA TRBV11-2 CASSSRLIYF
TRBJ1-2 NA TRBV18 CFLTRGRGSNYGYTF
TRBJ2-7 NA TRBV7-9 CASSWPTALSYEQYF
TRBJ2-7 NA TRBV4-1 CASSKSSGRGTYEQYF
TRBJ2-7 NA TRBV29-1 CSVVGAGEQYF
TRBJ1-5 once TRBV4-1 CASSYRADSNQPQHF
TRBJ2-5 NA TRBV6-5 CAIAPGLAAKETQYF
TRBJ2-2 NA TRBV7-9 CASSLPTGAGELFF
TRBJ1-6 few TRBV5-1 CASSLGIHGNSPLHF